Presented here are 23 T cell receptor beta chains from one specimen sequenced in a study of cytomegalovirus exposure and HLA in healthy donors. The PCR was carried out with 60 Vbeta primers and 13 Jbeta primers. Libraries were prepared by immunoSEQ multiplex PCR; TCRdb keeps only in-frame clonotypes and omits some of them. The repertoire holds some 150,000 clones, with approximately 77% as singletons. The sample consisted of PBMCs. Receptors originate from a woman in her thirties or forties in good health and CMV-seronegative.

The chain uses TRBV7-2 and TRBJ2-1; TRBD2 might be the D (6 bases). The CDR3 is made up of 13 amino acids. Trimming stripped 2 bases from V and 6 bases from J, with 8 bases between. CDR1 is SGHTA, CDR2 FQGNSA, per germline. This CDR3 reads CASSLTGSNEQFF. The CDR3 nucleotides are TGTGCCAGCAGCTTAACCGGGAGCAATGAGCAGTTCTTC.

The CDR3 spells CASSERQGAGYEQYF. CDR3 bases: TGTGCCAGCAGTGAGCGACAGGGGGCTGGGTACGAGCAGTACTTC. The V and J genes are TRBV25-1 and TRBJ2-7; 10 bases fit TRBD1. CDR3 length equals 15 residues. Germline V lookup: CDR1 MGHDK, CDR2 SYGVNS. With 3 bases clipped from V and 4 bases from J, the junction kept 6 bases outside the gene matches.

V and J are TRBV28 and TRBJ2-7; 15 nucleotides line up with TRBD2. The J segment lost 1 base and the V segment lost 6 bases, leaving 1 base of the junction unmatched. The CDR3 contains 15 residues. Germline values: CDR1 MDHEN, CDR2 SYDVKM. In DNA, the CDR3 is TGTGCCAGCAGCGGGACTAGCGGGGGGTCCTACGAGCAGTACTTC. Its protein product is CASSGTSGGSYEQYF.

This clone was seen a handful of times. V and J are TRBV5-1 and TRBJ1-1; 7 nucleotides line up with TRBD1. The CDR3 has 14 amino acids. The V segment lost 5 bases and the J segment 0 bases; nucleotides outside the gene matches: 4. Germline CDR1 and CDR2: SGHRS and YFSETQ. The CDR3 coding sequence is TGCGCCAGCAGATCCGGACAGGTGAACACTGAAGCTTTCTTT. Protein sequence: CASRSGQVNTEAFF.

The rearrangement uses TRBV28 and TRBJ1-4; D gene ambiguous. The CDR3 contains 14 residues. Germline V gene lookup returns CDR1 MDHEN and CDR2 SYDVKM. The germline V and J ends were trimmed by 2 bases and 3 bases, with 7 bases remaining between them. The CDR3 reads CASSLGRANEKLFF. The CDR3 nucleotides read TGTGCCAGCAGTTTAGGGCGGGCTAATGAAAAACTGTTTTTT.

CDR3 sequence reads: CASNPDRGLATEAFF. In DNA form, the CDR3 reads TGTGCCAGCAATCCGGACAGGGGCCTGGCCACTGAAGCTTTCTTT. This rearrangement joins TRBV11-2 to TRBJ1-1; TRBD1 agrees at 9 bases. CDR1 and CDR2 (germline): SGHAT, FQNNGV. The CDR3 contains 15 residues. V lost 7 bases, J lost 4 bases, and 10 bases stayed unmatched. The complete variable domain, with remaining parts taken from reference TRBV11-2 and TRBJ1-1, reads EAGVAQSPRYKIIEKRQSVAFWCNPISGHATLYWYQQILGQGPKLLIQFQNNGVVDDSQLPKDRFSAERLKGVDSTLKIQPAKLEDSAVYLCASNPDRGLATEAFFGQGTRLTVV.

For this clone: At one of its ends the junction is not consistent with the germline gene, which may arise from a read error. This CDR3 is CASSQEGTGGSYTQYF. The CDR3 DNA follows: TGCGCCAGCAGTCAAGAGGGGACAGGGGGCTCATATACGCAGTATTTT. The rearrangement joins TRBV4-1 to TRBJ2-3, with 12 bases identical to TRBD1. The CDR3 runs to 16 residues. Germline lookup yields CDR1 MGHRA and CDR2 YSYEKL.

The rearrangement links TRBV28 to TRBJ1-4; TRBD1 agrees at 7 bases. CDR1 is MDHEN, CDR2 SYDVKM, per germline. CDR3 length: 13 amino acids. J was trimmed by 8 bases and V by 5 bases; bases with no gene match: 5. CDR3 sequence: CASSIRDREKLFF. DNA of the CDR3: TGTGCCAGCAGTATCCGGGACAGAGAAAAACTGTTTTTT. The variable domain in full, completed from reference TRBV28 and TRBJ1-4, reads DVKVTQSSRYLVKRTGEKVFLECVQDMDHENMFWYRQDPGLGLRLIYFSYDVKMKEKGDIPEGYSVSREKKERFSLILESASTNQTSMYLCASSIRDREKLFFGSGTQLSVL.

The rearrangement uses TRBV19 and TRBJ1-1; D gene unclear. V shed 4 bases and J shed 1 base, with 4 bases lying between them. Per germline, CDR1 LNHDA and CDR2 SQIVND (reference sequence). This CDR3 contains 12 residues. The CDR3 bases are TGTGCCAGTAGTAAGAGGAACACTGAAGCTTTCTTT. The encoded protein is CASSKRNTEAFF.

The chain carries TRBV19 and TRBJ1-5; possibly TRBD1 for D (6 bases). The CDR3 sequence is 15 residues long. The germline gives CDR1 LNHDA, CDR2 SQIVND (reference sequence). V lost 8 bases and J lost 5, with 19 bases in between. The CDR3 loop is CASGPIRTDHQPQHF. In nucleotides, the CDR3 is TGTGCCAGTGGCCCTATTCGGACAGACCATCAGCCCCAGCATTTT. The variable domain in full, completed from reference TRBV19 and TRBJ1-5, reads DGGITQSPKYLFRKEGQNVTLSCEQNLNHDAMYWYRQDPGQGLRLIYYSQIVNDFQKGDIAEGYSVSREKKESFPLTVTSAQKNPTAFYLCASGPIRTDHQPQHFGDGTRLSIL.

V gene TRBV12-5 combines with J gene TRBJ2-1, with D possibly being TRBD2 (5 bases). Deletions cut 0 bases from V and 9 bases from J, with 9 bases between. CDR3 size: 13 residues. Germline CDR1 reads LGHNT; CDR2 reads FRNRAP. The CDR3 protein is CASGLVLVGEQFF. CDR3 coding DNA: TGTGCTAGTGGTTTGGTACTAGTGGGTGAGCAGTTCTTC.

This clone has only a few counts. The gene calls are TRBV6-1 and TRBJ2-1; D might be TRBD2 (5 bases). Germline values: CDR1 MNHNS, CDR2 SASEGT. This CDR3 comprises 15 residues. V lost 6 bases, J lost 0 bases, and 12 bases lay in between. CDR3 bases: TGTGCCAGCAGACCTCGGGATCTCTCCTACAATGAGCAGTTCTTC. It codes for CASRPRDLSYNEQFF.

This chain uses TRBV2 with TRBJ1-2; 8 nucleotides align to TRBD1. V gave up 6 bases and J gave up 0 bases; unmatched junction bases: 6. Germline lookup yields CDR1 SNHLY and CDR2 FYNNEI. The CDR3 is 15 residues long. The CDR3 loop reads CASSQGQGPNYGYTF. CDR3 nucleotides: TGTGCCAGCAGCCAAGGACAGGGACCTAACTATGGCTACACCTTC.

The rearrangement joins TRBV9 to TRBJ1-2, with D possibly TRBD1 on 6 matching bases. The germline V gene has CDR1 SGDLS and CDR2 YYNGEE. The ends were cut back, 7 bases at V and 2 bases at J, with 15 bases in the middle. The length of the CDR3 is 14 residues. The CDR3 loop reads CASGREGGNYGYTF. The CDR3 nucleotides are TGTGCCAGCGGTCGCGAGGGGGGGAACTATGGCTACACCTTC.

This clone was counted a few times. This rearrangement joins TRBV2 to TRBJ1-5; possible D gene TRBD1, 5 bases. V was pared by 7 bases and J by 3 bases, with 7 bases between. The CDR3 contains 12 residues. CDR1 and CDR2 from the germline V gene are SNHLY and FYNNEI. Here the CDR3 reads CASTGNNQPQHF. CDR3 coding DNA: TGTGCCAGCACAGGGAACAATCAGCCCCAGCATTTT.

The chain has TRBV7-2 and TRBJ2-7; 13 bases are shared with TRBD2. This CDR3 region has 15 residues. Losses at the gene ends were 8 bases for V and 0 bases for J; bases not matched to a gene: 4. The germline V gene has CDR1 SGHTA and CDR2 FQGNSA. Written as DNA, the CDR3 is TGTGCCAGCGGACTAGCGGGGGCCGACTCCTACGAGCAGTACTTC. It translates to CASGLAGADSYEQYF.

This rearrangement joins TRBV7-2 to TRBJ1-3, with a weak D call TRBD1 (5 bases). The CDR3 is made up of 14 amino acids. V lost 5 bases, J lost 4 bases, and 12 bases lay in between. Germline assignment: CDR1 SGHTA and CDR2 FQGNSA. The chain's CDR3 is CASSPQGGGNTIYF. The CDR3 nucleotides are TGTGCCAGCAGCCCCCAGGGTGGCGGAAACACCATATATTTT.

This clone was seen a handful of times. CDR3 loop: CASSLFSGTSTDTQYF. The CDR3 nucleotides read TGTGCCAGCAGCTTATTTAGCGGGACAAGCACAGATACGCAGTATTTT. The chain links TRBV7-8 to TRBJ2-3, with 8 bases aligning to TRBD2. Trimming at V came to 2 bases and at J to 0 bases, leaving 4 bases not matched to a gene. In germline, CDR1 is SGHVS, CDR2 FQNEAQ. The CDR3 contains 16 residues.

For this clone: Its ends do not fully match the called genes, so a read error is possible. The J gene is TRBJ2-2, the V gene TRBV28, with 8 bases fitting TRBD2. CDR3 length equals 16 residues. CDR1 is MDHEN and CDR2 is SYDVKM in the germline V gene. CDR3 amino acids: CASSPRTSFDTGELFF. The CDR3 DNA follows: TGTGCCAGCAGTCCCCGGACTAGCTTCGATACCGGGGAGTTGTTTTTT. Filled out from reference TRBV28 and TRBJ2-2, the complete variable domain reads DVKVTQSSRYLVKRTGEKVFLECVQDMDHENMFWYRQDPGLGLRLIYFSYDVKMKEKGDIPEGYSVSREKKERFSLILESASTNQTSMYLCASSPRTSFDTGELFFGEGSRLTVL.

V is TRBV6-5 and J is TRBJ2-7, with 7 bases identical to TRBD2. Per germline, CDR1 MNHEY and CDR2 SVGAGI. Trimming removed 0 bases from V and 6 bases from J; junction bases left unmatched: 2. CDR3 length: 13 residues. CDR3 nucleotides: TGTGCCAGCAGTTACTCATGGGGGGGCGAGCAGTACTTC. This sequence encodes CASSYSWGGEQYF.

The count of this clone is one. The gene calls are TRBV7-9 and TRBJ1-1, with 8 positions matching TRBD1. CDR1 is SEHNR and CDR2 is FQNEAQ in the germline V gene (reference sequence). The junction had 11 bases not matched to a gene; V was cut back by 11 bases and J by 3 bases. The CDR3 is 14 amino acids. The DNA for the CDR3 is TGTGCCTGTAAGGGACAGGCCCAGGACACTGAAGCTTTCTTT. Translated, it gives CACKGQAQDTEAFF.

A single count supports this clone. Here the CDR3 reads CASSFGGVAEQFF. For the CDR3, the DNA is TGTGCCAGCAGCTTCGGGGGTGTGGCTGAGCAGTTCTTC. V is TRBV5-6 and J is TRBJ2-1, with a possible D match to TRBD2 (6 bases). CDR1 and CDR2 (germline): SGHDT, YYEEEE. The ends were cut back, 2 bases at V and 9 bases at J, with 12 bases in the middle. This CDR3 comprises 13 residues.

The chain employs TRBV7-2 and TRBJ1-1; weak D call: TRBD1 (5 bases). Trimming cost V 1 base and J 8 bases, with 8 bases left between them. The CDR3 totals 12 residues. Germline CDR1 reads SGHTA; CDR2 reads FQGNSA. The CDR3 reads CASSLVDSEAFF. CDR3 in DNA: TGTGCCAGCAGCTTAGTCGACAGCGAAGCTTTCTTT.